A selection of T cell receptor beta chains follows, all from one sample in a study of T-cell reconstitution after alpha-beta-depleted transplantation in children. TCRdb ran MiXCR on the PCR reads and lists one entry per CDR3 protein. This table holds more than 200,000 distinct CDR3 sequences, 24% found once. Sample: PBMCs, mostly from graft donor cells, taken 360 days after TCRalphabeta/CD19-depleted stem cell transplant. The source of these receptors is a female patient aged 2 to 10 who had a stem cell transplant for congenital amegakaryocytic thrombocytopenia, so the T cells may come from the graft donor. Each CDR3 is given with its conserved first and last residue. The order of the fields is J gene, V gene, clone size, D gene, CDR3 DNA, CDR3 protein. D genes are given only for firm matches. Where a row states a size, it is once, few, many or the class of an expanded clone; other rows omit it.

TRBJ2-7 | TRBV14 | few | TRBD2 | TGTGCCAGCAGCCAAGACCCTAGCGGGGGTTACGAGCAGTACTTC | CASSQDPSGGYEQYF
TRBJ2-5 | TRBV20-1 | . | . | TGCAGTGCTAGTGGAGGTCCAGGGGAGACCCAGTACTTC | CSASGGPGETQYF
TRBJ1-6 | TRBV20-1 | . | . | TGCAGTGCTAGTCGAGGGAGAGGTTCACGCCTCCACTTT | CSASRGRGSRLHF
TRBJ1-5 | TRBV12-3/TRBV12-4 | many | TRBD1 | TGTGCCAGCAGGCCCACAGGGGGCAATCAGCCCCAGCATTTT | CASRPTGGNQPQHF
TRBJ1-3 | TRBV7-9 | . | TRBD1 | TGTGCCAGCAGAGGGACAGGGGCTGGAAACACCATATATTTT | CASRGTGAGNTIYF
TRBJ2-2 | TRBV10-3 | . | . | TGTGCCATCAGAACTGACAAATCTAATAAGAACACCGGGGAGCTGTTTTTT | CAIRTDKSNKNTGELFF
TRBJ2-7 | TRBV2 | few | . | TGTGCCAGCAGTGAAGCGCTTCGATTCCGGGGGCGGAGGTACGAGCAGTACTTC | CASSEALRFRGRRYEQYF
TRBJ2-7 | TRBV27 | . | . | TGTGCCAGCAGTAGTAGAAGCCTAGGATACGAGCAGTACTTC | CASSSRSLGYEQYF
TRBJ2-3 | TRBV5-1 | . | . | TGCGCCAGCAGCTTGGCCGGGACACCCGGTACGCAGTATTTT | CASSLAGTPGTQYF
TRBJ2-7 | TRBV5-1 | . | . | TGCGCCAGCGCAACAACAGGGACCCACGAGCAGTACTTC | CASATTGTHEQYF
TRBJ2-5 | TRBV27 | . | . | TGTGCCAGCAGTTTATGGGGGCGGGGGACCCAGTACTTC | CASSLWGRGTQYF
TRBJ1-1 | TRBV4-1 | few | . | TGCGCCAGCAGCAGCCTCCCGGGACGAAACACTGAAGCTTTCTTT | CASSSLPGRNTEAFF
TRBJ2-5 | TRBV12-3/TRBV12-4 | many | . | TGTGCCAGCAGTTTGTCCGGAGGGACCCAGTACTTC | CASSLSGGTQYF
TRBJ1-4 | TRBV28 | . | TRBD1 | TGTGCCAGCAGTAGAATATGGGACGCAGGGGGAAAACTGTTTTTT | CASSRIWDAGGKLFF
TRBJ2-2 | TRBV20-1 | . | TRBD2 | TGCAGTGCTAAAATAGCGGGAGTAGTCACCGGGGAGCTGTTTTTT | CSAKIAGVVTGELFF
TRBJ2-1 | TRBV12-3/TRBV12-4 | . | . | TGTGCCAGCAGTTTACTGCGCGGGGTTATCGATATTGAGCAGTTCTTC | CASSLLRGVIDIEQFF
TRBJ2-3 | TRBV5-1 | . | . | TGCGCCAGCAGCTTGTCGGCAGGCCCGACGGTGACAGATACGCAGTATTTT | CASSLSAGPTVTDTQYF
TRBJ1-3 | TRBV13 | few | . | TGTGCCAGCAGCCCCCGTCTCGTTAGCTCTGGAAACACCATATATTTT | CASSPRLVSSGNTIYF